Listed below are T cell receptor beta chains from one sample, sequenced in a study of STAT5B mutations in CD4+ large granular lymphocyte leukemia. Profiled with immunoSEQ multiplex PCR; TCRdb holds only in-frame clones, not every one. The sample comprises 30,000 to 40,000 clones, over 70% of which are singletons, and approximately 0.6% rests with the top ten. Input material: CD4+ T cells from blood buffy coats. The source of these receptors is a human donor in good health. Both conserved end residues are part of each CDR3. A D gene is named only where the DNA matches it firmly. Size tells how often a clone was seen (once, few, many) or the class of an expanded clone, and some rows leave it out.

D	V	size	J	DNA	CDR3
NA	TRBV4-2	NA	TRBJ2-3	TGTGCCAGCAGCCAAGAGACGGGAGGCACAGATACGCAGTATTTT	CASSQETGGTDTQYF
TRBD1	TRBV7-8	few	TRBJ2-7	TGTGCCAGCAGCGCCACAGGGGAAACGTACTTC	CASSATGETYF
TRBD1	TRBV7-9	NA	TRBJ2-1	TGTGCCAGCAGCAAGACAGGGAATGAGCAGTTCTTC	CASSKTGNEQFF
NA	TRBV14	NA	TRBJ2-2	TGTGCCAGCAGCCAAGATATAGCGGTGAGCACCGGGGAGCTGTTTTTT	CASSQDIAVSTGELFF
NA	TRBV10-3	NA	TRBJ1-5	TGTGCCATCGGGCCTTATAGCAATCAGCCCCAGCATTTT	CAIGPYSNQPQHF
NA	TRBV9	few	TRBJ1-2	TGTGCCAGCAGCGTTCAGGATCCAACGGAATATGGCTACACCTTC	CASSVQDPTEYGYTF
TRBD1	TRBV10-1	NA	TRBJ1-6	TGCGCCAGCAGGGTCGGGGACAGGGGGAATTCACCCCTCCACTTT	CASRVGDRGNSPLHF
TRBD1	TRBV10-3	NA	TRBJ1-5	TGTGCCATCAGTGAGCGACAGGGGATGGGCAATCAGCCCCAGCATTTT	CAISERQGMGNQPQHF
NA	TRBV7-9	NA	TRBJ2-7	TGTGCCAGCAGCTTTTTAGGGAGGTACGAGCAGTACTTC	CASSFLGRYEQYF
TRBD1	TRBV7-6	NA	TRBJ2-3	TGTGCCAGCAGCCCCGCCCCCGGACAGGGATCAGGGACACATAGCACAGATACGCAGTATTTT	CASSPAPGQGSGTHSTDTQYF